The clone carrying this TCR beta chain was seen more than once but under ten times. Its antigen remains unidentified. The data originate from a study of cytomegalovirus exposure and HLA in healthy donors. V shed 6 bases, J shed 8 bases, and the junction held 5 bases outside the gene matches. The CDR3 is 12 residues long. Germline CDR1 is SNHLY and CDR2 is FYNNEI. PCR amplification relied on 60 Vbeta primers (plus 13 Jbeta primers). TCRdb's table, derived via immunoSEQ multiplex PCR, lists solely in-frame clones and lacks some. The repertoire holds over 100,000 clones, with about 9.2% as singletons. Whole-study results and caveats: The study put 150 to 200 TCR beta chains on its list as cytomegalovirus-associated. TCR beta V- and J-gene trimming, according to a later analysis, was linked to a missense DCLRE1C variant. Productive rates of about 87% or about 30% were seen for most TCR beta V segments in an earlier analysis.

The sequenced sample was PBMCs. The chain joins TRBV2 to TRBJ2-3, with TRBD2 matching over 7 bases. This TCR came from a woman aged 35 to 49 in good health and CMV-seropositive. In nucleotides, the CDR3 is TGTGCCAGCAGACCTATAGCGGGTACGCAGTATTTT. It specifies CASRPIAGTQYF.